A selection of T cell receptor beta chains follows, all from one sample in a study of blood T cell repertoires in COVID-19. TCRdb's table, derived via immunoSEQ multiplex PCR, lists solely in-frame clones and lacks some. The table includes 200,000 to 250,000 clones, around four fifths detected once. The sample taken for sequencing was peripheral blood. The receptors derive from a woman in her 70s with active or convalescent COVID-19. CDR3s include the opening cysteine and the closing phenylalanine or tryptophan. D genes are given only for firm matches. Rows may omit the clone size; those that give it use once, few, many or a size class.

v_call,clone_size,d_call,j_call,cdr3_nt,cdr3_aa
TRBV9,.,.,TRBJ1-1,TGTGCCAGCAGCCCTCCCCGGGGGGCGCGGAACACTGAAGCTTTCTTT,CASSPPRGARNTEAFF
TRBV2,.,.,TRBJ1-4,TGTGCCAGCAGTGAAGGCCAGGGCTCTAATGAAAAACTGTTTTTT,CASSEGQGSNEKLFF
TRBV7-9,.,.,TRBJ1-6,TGTGCCAGCAGCCCCCCATTCCAGGGAACTCCCCTCCACTTT,CASSPPFQGTPLHF
TRBV5-6,.,TRBD1,TRBJ2-7,TGTGCCAGCAGCCGGGACAGGATCTACGAGCAGTACTTC,CASSRDRIYEQYF
TRBV6-1,.,TRBD2,TRBJ2-7,TGTGCCAGCAGTGCCCCTAGCGGGGGGCCCGGAAACGAGCAGTACTTC,CASSAPSGGPGNEQYF
TRBV10-3,.,TRBD1,TRBJ2-7,TGTGCCATCAGTCGACAGGGGGCGGGCGACGAGCAGTACTTC,CAISRQGAGDEQYF
TRBV6-5,.,TRBD2,TRBJ2-7,TGTGCCAGCAGCGCGACTAGCGGGATCTACGAGCAGTACTTC,CASSATSGIYEQYF
TRBV12-3/TRBV12-4,.,TRBD1,TRBJ1-1,TGTGCCAGCAGTACACTACAGGGGACTGAAGCTTTCTTT,CASSTLQGTEAFF
TRBV18,.,.,TRBJ1-1,TGTGCCAGCTCTTTAGGGGAGGGAAGGATTGAAGCTTTCTTT,CASSLGEGRIEAFF
TRBV19,few,.,TRBJ1-5,TGTGCCAGTAGTCTGTACAATCAGCCCCAGCATTTT,CASSLYNQPQHF
TRBV19,.,.,TRBJ2-7,TGTGCCAGTAGCTTGACCGGGACAACAACCTACGAGCAGTACTTC,CASSLTGTTTYEQYF
TRBV5-5,.,TRBD1,TRBJ1-1,TGTGCCAGCAGCCCCTCCTGGACAGGCTACACTGAAGCTTTCTTT,CASSPSWTGYTEAFF
TRBV6-1,once,.,TRBJ1-6,TGTGCCAGCAGTGAAACGAACAGCTATAATTCACCCCTCCACTTT,CASSETNSYNSPLHF
TRBV7-8,.,TRBD1,TRBJ2-7,TGTGCCAGCAGCTTAGGGGGACAGGGGGCCTACGAGCAGTACTTC,CASSLGGQGAYEQYF
TRBV25-1,.,TRBD1,TRBJ2-5,TGTGCCAGCAGTGATATCGCACAGGGGTTGGAGACCCAGTACTTC,CASSDIAQGLETQYF
TRBV3-1/TRBV3-2,.,TRBD1,TRBJ2-1,TGTGCCAGCAGTCCTCAGCCGGGACAGGCTCTGTACAATGAGCAGTTCTTC,CASSPQPGQALYNEQFF
TRBV5-4,.,.,TRBJ2-7,TGTGCCAGCAGGTCTGGGCCATTAAGCTACGAGCAGTACTTC,CASRSGPLSYEQYF
TRBV10-3,once,TRBD2,TRBJ2-7,TGTGCCATCAGTGAGTCGATAGCCAGCGGGAGGCCTTTGGAATACGAGCAGTACTTC,CAISESIASGRPLEYEQYF
TRBV2,.,TRBD1,TRBJ1-5,TGTGCCAGCAGTGCTGGCGGACAGGGGTGGCAGCCCCAGCATTTT,CASSAGGQGWQPQHF
TRBV5-4,.,.,TRBJ2-3,TGTGCCAGCAGCTTGCCGGGTACCGCAGATACGCAGTATTTT,CASSLPGTADTQYF
TRBV28,.,.,TRBJ1-1,TGTGCCAGCAGTTTGGGCTATATGAACACTGAAGCTTTCTTT,CASSLGYMNTEAFF
TRBV6-5,once,.,TRBJ1-2,TGTGCCAGCAGTTACTCTGGACAGATAAGTAACTATGGCTACACCTTC,CASSYSGQISNYGYTF
TRBV5-1,.,.,TRBJ2-6,TGCGCCAGCAGCTTGGAAGTGGGCTTCACTGGGGCCAACGTCCTGACTTTC,CASSLEVGFTGANVLTF
TRBV5-1,.,TRBD1,TRBJ1-1,TGCGCCAGCAGCGGCAGACGGACAGGGATGAACACTGAAGCTTTCTTT,CASSGRRTGMNTEAFF
TRBV18,.,TRBD2,TRBJ2-1,TGTGCCAGCTCACGGCGGGAGGTCCAGGGGGAGCAGTTCTTC,CASSRREVQGEQFF
TRBV7-9,.,.,TRBJ2-7,TGTGCCAGCAGCTTTCGATCCAGGGGTGGGCAGTACTTC,CASSFRSRGGQYF
TRBV2,.,.,TRBJ1-1,TGTGCCAGCAGGCTCAATCCAGCGGGCACTGAAGCTTTCTTT,CASRLNPAGTEAFF
TRBV5-1,.,TRBD2,TRBJ2-7,TGCGCCAGCAGCCCCCTGACTAGCGGGAGCTTCCACGAGCAGTACTTC,CASSPLTSGSFHEQYF
TRBV5-4,.,TRBD2,TRBJ2-1,TGTGCCAGCAGCCGGCCGGGCGGGAGTTCCTACAATGAGCAGTTCTTC,CASSRPGGSSYNEQFF
TRBV10-3,.,.,TRBJ1-1,TGTGCCATCAGGAATCAGGGAGGCACTGAAGCTTTCTTT,CAIRNQGGTEAFF
TRBV6-2/TRBV6-3,.,.,TRBJ2-5,TGTGCCAGCAGTTACGTCAATAATGAGAGAACGTACCAAGAGACCCAGTACTTC,CASSYVNNERTYQETQYF
TRBV2,.,.,TRBJ2-7,TGTGCCAGCAGCCGACAGGAGATAGACTACGAGCAGTACTTC,CASSRQEIDYEQYF